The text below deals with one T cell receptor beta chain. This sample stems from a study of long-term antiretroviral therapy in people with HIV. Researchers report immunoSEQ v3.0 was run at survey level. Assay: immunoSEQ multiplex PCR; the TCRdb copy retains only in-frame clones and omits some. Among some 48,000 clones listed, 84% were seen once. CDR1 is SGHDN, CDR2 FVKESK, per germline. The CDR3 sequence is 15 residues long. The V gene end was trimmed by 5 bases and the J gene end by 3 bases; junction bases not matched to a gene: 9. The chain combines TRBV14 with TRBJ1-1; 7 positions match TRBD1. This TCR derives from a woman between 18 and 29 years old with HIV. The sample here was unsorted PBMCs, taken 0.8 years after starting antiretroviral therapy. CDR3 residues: CASSTYRGPYTEAFF. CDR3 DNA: TGTGCCAGCAGCACATACAGGGGACCGTACACTGAAGCTTTCTTT.